This is a list of T cell receptor beta chains from one sample in a study of CD8 T cells in Susac syndrome. Each CDR3 protein gets one entry after TCRdb re-called the immunoSEQ multiplex PCR reads with MiXCR. The sample includes about 300,000 distinct CDR3 sequences, 89% of them seen just once. Sequenced: CD8+ T cells from PBMCs. Receptor source: a human donor with multiple sclerosis. CDR3s include the opening cysteine and the closing phenylalanine or tryptophan. The D gene is left open where the match is weak. Size is omitted from some rows. Given values are once, few, many or a class for expanded clones.

.	TRBJ1-1	.	TRBV11-1	CASSLGQGMTEAFF	TGTGCCAGCAGCTTAGGGCAGGGGATGACTGAAGCTTTCTTT
.	TRBJ2-1	.	TRBV18	CASSPPGVEQFF	TGTGCCAGCTCACCCCCGGGTGTCGAGCAGTTCTTC
TRBD2	TRBJ2-1	.	TRBV20-1	CSALIRRGGPSYNEQFF	TGCAGTGCCCTTATAAGGCGCGGGGGGCCCTCCTACAATGAGCAGTTCTTC
.	TRBJ2-3	.	TRBV4-1	CASSQWQGSADTQYF	TGCGCCAGCAGCCAGTGGCAGGGGTCTGCGGATACGCAGTATTTT
TRBD2	TRBJ2-5	.	TRBV27	CASTSGTQGTQYF	TGTGCCAGCACTAGCGGGACTCAGGGGACCCAGTACTTC
.	TRBJ2-5	.	TRBV7-9	CASSPRDVIGRETQYF	TGTGCCAGCAGCCCCCGAGACGTTATAGGGCGAGAGACCCAGTACTTC
TRBD1	TRBJ1-2	.	TRBV24-1	CATSDPQTGTDGYTF	TGTGCCACCAGTGATCCTCAAACCGGGACAGATGGCTACACCTTC
.	TRBJ2-5	.	TRBV30	CAWSVSLIQETQYF	TGTGCCTGGAGTGTTTCTCTTATCCAAGAGACCCAGTACTTC
.	TRBJ1-1	.	TRBV9	CASSVGQFTEAFF	TGTGCCAGCAGCGTAGGACAATTCACTGAAGCTTTCTTT
TRBD2	TRBJ2-1	.	TRBV6-2/TRBV6-3	CASITPLGGALKSYNEQFF	TGTGCCAGCATCACACCGCTCGGGGGGGCCTTAAAATCCTACAATGAGCAGTTCTTC
TRBD2	TRBJ2-7	.	TRBV6-5	CASSPASGFYEQYF	TGTGCCAGCAGCCCGGCTAGCGGGTTCTACGAGCAGTACTTC
.	TRBJ2-7	.	TRBV29-1	CSAWAGKTYEQYF	TGCAGCGCCTGGGCAGGAAAAACCTACGAGCAGTACTTC
.	TRBJ2-1	.	TRBV27	CASSQLGFSSYNEQFF	TGTGCCAGCAGTCAGCTAGGGTTTAGCTCCTACAATGAGCAGTTCTTC
TRBD1	TRBJ2-2	once	TRBV3-1	CASSTFDRGTGELFF	TGTGCCAGCAGCACCTTCGACAGGGGCACCGGGGAGCTGTTTTTT
.	TRBJ2-1	.	TRBV5-8	CASSLAGAVHYNEQFF	TGTGCCAGCAGCTTGGCCGGAGCGGTTCACTACAATGAGCAGTTCTTC
TRBD2	TRBJ2-5	.	TRBV4-3	CASSHLAGVGETQYF	TGCGCCAGCAGCCACTTAGCGGGAGTCGGAGAGACCCAGTACTTC